The text below deals with one T cell receptor (beta chain). Its antigen is unknown. The data originate from a study of shared clonotypes between healthy human individuals. Study-wide results and caveats: Among donors, sharing of clonotypes was expected to be affected by sequencing depth. A generally larger estimated richness was seen in naive subsets than in memory subsets.

The germline CDR1 and CDR2 sequences are SGHRS and YFSETQ. The CDR3 is made up of 16 amino acids. The junction had 7 bases not matched to a gene; V was cut back by 0 bases and J by 2 bases. Naive CD8 cells comprised CD45RO-negative, CCR7-positively selected cells, excluding terminally differentiated effector memory CD45RA+ cells. Caucasian adults living in Nashville, Tennessee, provided all samples. Genomic DNA belonging to each subset was distributed in equal measure over several immunoSEQ plates. Produced via immunoSEQ multiplex PCR; TCRdb's table is partial and in-frame only. The data contain about 580,000 clones, roughly 98% of them singletons.

This TCR derives from a man aged 30-40 years in good health. Sequencing was done on a sample of naive CD8+ T cells sorted from blood. The chain has TRBV5-1 and TRBJ2-7; 8 bases match TRBD1. The CDR3 spells CASSLDPGQVTYEQYF. The CDR3 nucleotides read TGCGCCAGCAGCTTGGATCCGGGACAGGTGACCTACGAGCAGTACTTC.